This T cell receptor beta chain was profiled in a study of T cell responses to AZD1222 COVID-19 vaccine (dated by TCRdb to the early 2020s). Concerning the study at large: A total of 240 or so trial participants underwent TCR sequencing, of whom roughly 210 had received two doses of AZD1222 and about 25 had received two doses of the MenACWY control vaccine. Trial participants were enrolled by age into 18-55, 56-69 and 70-plus year subgroups, with 148, 28 and 57 TCR-sequenced participants respectively. Here is what the overall study found, with its caveats: Most participants were white British and females outnumbered males, and the authors suggested that clonal diversity may have been underestimated. Vaccine-associated CD4 TCRs spanned the whole spike protein, with dominant responses in regions 160-218 and 743-854. Conclusions about previously exposed vaccinees are limited because only a handful of AZD1222 recipients were SARS-CoV-2 seropositive at baseline. In the small 56-69-year group, the increase in depth fell short of significance, most likely because of low power. Nearly half of unique spike-specific TCRs reportedly recognized epitopes outside regions mutated in the B.1.351 and B.1.1.7 variants. Because no samples from the day 14 peak response were available, repertoires could be characterized only after the peak T cell response. After two AZD1222 doses, spike-specific TCR breadth and depth were significantly higher than at day 0 and than in MenACWY recipients.

The meaning of the sample's time point label: about 28 days (+/-7) after the second vaccine dose. AZD1222 recipients with second doses at about 4 weeks or about 12 weeks were pooled, because spike-specific TCR depth and breadth did not differ between schedules. Samples from vaccinated people were obtained from the UK trials COV001 and COV002, which included a single-blind randomized controlled phase 2/3 trial of AZD1222 (ChAdOx1 nCoV-19) in healthy adults. For TCRbeta chain sequencing, PBMC samples from trial participants were taken at day 0 and at day 28 after the second dose. Points on this clone: The specificity of this receptor is unknown. Within one base of it there is no much larger clone, and no base qualities were kept.

The junction shows trimming of 1 base on V and 10 bases on J, plus 8 bases between the germline ends. CDR1 and CDR2 were assigned from the germline V gene (reference sequence) as LGHDT and YNNKEL. The CDR3 goes from the cysteine to the phenylalanine over 12 residues. Just CDR3 DNA is preserved here, 36 bases in frame from base 1. The CDR3 regions of human TCRbeta chains were subjected to immunosequencing. In the authors' own workflow: TCRs in the repertoires were compared against a reference library of SARS-CoV-2-specific TCRs that had been generated with the MIRA antigen-specificity platform. Breadth meant the fraction of unique TCRs that were SARS-CoV-2-associated, whereas depth meant the fraction of total T cells that were SARS-CoV-2-associated. Using the MIRA data, each spike-specific TCR was assigned both to the spike region to which the TCR was reactive and to a CD4 or CD8 class. Log10-transformed breadth and depth values were compared by one-way ANOVA with Sidak's multiple comparisons tests. Drawn from immuneACCESS, this table holds only the in-frame rearrangements with V and J called that TCRdb kept. Clones are partly lost; checked studies trace under half to an unresolved V gene and leave the rest unexplained. V, J and clone size are those of that table, while D and trimming were read from the DNA. The sample table holds roughly 120,000 clones, of which 87% were seen once. The ten largest clones represent 2% to 3% of the sample.

This sequence was found in an adult who received the AZD1222 COVID-19 vaccine. This receptor chain uses TRBV3-1 (or the pseudogene TRBV3-2) and TRBJ1-3, with no confidently assigned D gene. The specimen comprised peripheral blood, sampled 28 days after the second AZD1222 dose. The nucleotide sequence reads as follows: TGTGCCAGCAGCCAAGGGGTTTCGACCATATATTTT. This encodes CASSQGVSTIYF.